This T cell receptor (beta chain) was captured in a study of CD8+ T cells in alopecia areata. Regarding this clone: The antigen remains undetermined.

Sequencing relied on a cDNA template that was reverse transcribed from extracted RNA. TCRdb's copy holds only in-frame clones and misses some; the assay was immunoSEQ multiplex PCR. The sample carries 140,000 to 150,000 clones, about half recorded once. Study-wide results and caveats: Lesional scalp, notably in alopecia totalis/universalis, had clonality above that of normal scalp.

The TCR sequence derives from a human donor with alopecia areata. Sequencing used CD4+ T cells sorted from blood, obtained at week 0.

The CDR3: CASSTRQVETQYF. Here the CDR3 DNA reads TGTGCCAGCAGCACAAGACAGGTTGAGACCCAGTACTTC. The chain combines TRBV9 with TRBJ2-5; tentative D call: TRBD1 (6 bases). In germline, CDR1 is SGDLS, CDR2 YYNGEE. The length of the CDR3 is 13 residues. The V end lost 4 bases, the J end lost 5 bases, and 12 bases lay between the germline ends.